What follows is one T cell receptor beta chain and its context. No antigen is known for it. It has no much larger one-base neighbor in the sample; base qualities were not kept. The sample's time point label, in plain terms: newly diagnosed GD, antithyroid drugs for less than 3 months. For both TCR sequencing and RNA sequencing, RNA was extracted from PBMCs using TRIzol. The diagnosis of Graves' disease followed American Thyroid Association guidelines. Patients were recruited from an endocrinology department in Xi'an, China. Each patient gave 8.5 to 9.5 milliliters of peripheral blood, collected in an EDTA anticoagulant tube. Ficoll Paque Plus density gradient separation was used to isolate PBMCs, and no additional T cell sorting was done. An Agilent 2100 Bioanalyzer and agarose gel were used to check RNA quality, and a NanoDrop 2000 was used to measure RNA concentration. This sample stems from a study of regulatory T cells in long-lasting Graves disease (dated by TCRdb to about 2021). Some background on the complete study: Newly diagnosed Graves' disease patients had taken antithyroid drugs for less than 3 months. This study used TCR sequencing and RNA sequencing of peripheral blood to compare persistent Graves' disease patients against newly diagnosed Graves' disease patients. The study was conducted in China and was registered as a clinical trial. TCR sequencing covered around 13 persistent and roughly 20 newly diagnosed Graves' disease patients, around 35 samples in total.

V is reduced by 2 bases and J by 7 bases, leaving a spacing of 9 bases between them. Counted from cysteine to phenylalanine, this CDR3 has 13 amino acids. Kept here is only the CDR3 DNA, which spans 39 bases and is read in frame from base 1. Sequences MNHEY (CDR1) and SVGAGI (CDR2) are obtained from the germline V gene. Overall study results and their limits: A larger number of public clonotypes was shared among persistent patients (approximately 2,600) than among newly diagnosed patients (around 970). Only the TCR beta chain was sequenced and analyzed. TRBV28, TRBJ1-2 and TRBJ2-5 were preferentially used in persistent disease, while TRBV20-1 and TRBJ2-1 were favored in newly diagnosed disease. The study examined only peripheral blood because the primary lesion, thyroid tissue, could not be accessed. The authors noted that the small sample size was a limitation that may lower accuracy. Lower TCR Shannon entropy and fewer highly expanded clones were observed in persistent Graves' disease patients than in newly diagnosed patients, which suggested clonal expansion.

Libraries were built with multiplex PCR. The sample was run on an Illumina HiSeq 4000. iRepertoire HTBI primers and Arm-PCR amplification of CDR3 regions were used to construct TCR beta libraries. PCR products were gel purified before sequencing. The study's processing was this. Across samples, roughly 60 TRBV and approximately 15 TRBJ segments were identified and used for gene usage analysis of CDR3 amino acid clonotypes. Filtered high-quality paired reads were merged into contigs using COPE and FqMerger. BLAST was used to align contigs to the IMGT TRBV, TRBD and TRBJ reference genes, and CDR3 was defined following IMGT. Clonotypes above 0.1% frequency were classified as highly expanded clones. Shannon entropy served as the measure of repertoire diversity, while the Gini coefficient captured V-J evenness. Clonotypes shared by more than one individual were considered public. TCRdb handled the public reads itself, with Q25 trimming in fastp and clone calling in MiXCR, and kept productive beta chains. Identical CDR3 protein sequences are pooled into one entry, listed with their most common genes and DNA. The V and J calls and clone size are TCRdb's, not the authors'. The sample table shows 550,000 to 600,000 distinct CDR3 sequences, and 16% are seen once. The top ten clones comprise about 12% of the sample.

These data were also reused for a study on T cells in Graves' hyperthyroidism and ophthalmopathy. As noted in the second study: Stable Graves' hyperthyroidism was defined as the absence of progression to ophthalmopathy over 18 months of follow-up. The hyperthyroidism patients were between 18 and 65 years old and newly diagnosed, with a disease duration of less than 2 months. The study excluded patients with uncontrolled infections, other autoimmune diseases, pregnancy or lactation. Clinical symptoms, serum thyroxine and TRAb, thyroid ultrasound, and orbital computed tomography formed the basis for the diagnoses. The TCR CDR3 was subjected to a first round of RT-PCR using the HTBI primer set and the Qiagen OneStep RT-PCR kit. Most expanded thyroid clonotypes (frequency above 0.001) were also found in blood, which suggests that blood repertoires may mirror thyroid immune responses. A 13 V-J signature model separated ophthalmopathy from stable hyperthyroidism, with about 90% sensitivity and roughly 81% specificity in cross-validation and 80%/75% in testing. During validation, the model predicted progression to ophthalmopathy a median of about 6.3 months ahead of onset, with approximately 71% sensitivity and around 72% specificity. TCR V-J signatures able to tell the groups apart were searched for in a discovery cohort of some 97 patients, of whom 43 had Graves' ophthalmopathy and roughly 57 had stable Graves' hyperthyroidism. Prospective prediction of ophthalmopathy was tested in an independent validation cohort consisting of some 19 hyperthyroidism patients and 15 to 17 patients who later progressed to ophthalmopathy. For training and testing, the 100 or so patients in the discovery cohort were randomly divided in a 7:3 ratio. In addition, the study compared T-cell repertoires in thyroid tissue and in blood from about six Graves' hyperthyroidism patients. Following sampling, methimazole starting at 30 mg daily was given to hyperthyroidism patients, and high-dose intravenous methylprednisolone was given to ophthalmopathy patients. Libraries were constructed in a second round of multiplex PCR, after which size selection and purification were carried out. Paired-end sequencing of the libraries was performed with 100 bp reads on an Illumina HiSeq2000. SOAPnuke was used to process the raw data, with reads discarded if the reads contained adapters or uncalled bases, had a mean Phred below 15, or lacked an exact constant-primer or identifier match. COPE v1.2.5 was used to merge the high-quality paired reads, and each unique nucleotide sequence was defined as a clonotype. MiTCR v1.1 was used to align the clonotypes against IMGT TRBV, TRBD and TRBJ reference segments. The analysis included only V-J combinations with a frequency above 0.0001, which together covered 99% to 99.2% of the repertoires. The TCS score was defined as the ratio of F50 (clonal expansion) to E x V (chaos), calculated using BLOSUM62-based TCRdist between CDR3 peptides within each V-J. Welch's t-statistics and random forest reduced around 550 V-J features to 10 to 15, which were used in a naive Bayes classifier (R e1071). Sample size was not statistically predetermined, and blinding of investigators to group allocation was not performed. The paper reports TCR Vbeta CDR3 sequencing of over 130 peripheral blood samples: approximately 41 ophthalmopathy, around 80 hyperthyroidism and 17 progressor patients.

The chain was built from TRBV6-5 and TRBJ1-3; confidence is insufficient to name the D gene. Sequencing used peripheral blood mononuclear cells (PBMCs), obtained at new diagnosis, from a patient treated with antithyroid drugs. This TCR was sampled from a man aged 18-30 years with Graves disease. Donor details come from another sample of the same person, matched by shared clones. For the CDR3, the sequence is CASSYVGANTIYF. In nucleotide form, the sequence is TGTGCCAGCAGTTACGTGGGAGCGAACACCATATATTTT.